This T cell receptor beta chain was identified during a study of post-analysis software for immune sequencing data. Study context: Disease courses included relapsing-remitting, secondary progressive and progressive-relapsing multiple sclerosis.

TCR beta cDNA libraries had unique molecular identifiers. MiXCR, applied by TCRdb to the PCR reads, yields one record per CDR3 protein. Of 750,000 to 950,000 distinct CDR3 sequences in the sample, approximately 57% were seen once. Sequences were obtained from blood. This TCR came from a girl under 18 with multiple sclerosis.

Here the CDR3 DNA reads TGTGCCAGCAGCTTAGGCACTAGCGGGGGGGGGGGCGAGCAGTACTTC. Amino acids: CASSLGTSGGGGEQYF. The chain employs TRBV7-3 and TRBJ2-7; 13 bases line up with TRBD2. The CDR3 extends over 16 amino acids. Germline CDR1 SGHTA, CDR2 FQGTGA. Trimming cost V 2 bases and J 6 bases; bases outside gene matches: 7.